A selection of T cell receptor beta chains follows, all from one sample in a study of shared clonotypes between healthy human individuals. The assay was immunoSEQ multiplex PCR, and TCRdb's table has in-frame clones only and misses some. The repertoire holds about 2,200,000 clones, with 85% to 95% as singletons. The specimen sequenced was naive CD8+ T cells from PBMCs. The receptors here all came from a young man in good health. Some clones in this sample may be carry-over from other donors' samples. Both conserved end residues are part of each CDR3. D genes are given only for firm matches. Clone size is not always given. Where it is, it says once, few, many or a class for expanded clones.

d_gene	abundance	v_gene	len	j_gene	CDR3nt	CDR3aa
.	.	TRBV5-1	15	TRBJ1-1	TGCGCCAGCAGCAGCCCACAGGGATTTAACACTGAAGCTTTCTTT	CASSSPQGFNTEAFF
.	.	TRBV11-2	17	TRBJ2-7	TGTGCCAGCAGCTCGGGGGGCGGGCCGAGAAGTTCCTACGAGCAGTACTTC	CASSSGGGPRSSYEQYF
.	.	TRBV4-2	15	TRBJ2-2	TGTGCCAGCAGCCAAGATTCGAAGGGCACCGGGGAGCTGTTTTTT	CASSQDSKGTGELFF
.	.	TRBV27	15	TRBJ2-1	TGTGCCAGCAGTGGAGCGGTAGCCCCCTACAATGAGCAGTTCTTC	CASSGAVAPYNEQFF
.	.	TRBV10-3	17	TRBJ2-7	TGTGCCATCAGTGAACCCGCGAATCCGGAGAGCTCCTACGAGCAGTACTTC	CAISEPANPESSYEQYF
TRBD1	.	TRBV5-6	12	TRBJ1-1	TGTGCCAGCAGCTCGGGACAGCCTGAAGCTTTCTTT	CASSSGQPEAFF
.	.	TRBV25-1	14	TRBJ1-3	TGTGCCAGCGGGGGGGCAAACTCTGGAAACACCATATATTTT	CASGGANSGNTIYF
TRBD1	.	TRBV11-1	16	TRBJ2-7	TGTGCCAGCAGCTTCCAGACCGGGACAGACTCCTACGAGCAGTACTTC	CASSFQTGTDSYEQYF
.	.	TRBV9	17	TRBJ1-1	TGTGCCAGCAGCACCCCCCTGGGGGGTGGGGGGGAACCTGAAGCTTTCTTT	CASSTPLGGGGEPEAFF
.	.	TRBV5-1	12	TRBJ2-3	TGCGCCAGCAGCCCCTCGGCGGATACGCAGTATTTT	CASSPSADTQYF
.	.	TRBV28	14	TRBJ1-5	TGTGCCAGCAGAGAAAGGTGGGAGAATCAGCCCCAGCATTTT	CASRERWENQPQHF
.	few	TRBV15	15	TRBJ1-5	TGTGCCACCAGCAGAGACAGGGTTGGCAATCAGCCCCAGCATTTT	CATSRDRVGNQPQHF
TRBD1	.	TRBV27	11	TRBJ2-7	TGTGCCAGCGGGGCAGGACAGGGTCGGTACTTC	CASGAGQGRYF
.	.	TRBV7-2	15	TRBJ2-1	TGTGCCAGTGAAGGGAGGGGGATCCCCTACAATGAGCAGTTCTTC	CASEGRGIPYNEQFF
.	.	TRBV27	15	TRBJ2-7	TGTGCCAGCAGTAAGGGACGGGGTAAGCTCTACGAGCAGTACTTC	CASSKGRGKLYEQYF